The sequence of this TCR beta chain was determined in a study of prognosis after radiotherapy for stage I lung cancer. The table lists this clonotype with many counts. From genomic DNA, TCR beta CDR3 was amplified by two-round multiplex PCR. Primers specific to each TRBV and TRBJ gene were used in first-round PCR. TCRdb re-called the multiplex PCR reads through MiXCR, storing one row per CDR3 protein. The table lists 30,000 to 40,000 distinct CDR3 sequences, roughly a quarter of them singletons. Germline V gene sequence: CDR1 KGHSH, CDR2 LQKENI. CDR3 length: 15 amino acids. J lost 4 bases, V lost 1 base, and 3 bases had no gene match.

V gene TRBV18 combines with J gene TRBJ2-5; 10 positions agree with TRBD2. The material was PBMCs, obtained before or after stereotactic body radiation therapy (not recorded which). The receptor comes from a donor older than 45 with non-small cell lung cancer. CDR3 protein: CASSPRLAGAETQYF. The CDR3, as DNA: TGTGCCAGCTCACCACGGCTAGCGGGAGCAGAGACCCAGTACTTC.